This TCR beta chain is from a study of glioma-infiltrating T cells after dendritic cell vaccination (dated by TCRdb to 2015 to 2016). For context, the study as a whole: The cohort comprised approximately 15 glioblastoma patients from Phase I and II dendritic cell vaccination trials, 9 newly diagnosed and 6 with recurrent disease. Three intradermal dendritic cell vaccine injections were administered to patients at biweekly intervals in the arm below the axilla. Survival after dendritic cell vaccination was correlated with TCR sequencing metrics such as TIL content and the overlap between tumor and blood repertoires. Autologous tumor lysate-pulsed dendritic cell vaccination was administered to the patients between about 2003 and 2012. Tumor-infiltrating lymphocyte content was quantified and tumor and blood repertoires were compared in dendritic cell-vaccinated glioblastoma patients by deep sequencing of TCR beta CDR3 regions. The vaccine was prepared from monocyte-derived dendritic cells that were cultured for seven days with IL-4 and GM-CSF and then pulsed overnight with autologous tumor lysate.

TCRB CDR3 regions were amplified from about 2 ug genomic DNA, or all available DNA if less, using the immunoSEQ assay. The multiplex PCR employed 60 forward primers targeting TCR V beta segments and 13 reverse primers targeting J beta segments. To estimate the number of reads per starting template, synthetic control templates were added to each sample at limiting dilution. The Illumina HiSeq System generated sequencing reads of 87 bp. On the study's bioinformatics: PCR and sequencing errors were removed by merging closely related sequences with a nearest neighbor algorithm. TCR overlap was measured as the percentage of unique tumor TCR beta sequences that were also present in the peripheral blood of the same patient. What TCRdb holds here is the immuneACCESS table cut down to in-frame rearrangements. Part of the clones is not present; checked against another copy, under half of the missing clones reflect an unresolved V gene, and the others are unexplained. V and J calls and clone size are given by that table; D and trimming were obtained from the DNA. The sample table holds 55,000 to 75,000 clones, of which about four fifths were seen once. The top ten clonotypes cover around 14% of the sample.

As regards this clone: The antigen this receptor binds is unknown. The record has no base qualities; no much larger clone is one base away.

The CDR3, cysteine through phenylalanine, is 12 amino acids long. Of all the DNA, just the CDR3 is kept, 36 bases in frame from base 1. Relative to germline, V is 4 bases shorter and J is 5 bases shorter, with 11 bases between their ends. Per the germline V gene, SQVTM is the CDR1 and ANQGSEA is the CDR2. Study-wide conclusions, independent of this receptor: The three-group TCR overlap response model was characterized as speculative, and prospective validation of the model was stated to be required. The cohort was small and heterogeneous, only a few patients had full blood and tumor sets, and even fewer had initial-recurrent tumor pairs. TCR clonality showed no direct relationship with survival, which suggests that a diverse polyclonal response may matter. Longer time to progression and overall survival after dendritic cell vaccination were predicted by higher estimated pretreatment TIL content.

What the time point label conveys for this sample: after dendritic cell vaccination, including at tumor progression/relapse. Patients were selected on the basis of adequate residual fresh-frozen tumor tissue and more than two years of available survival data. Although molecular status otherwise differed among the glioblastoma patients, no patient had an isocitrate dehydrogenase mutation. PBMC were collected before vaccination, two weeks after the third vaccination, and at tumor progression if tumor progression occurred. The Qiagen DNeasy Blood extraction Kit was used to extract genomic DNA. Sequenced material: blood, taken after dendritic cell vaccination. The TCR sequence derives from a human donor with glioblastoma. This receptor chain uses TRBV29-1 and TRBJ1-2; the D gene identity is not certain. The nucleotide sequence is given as TGCAGCGTTGCGCGCAGGCCGTATGGCTACACCTTC. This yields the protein CSVARRPYGYTF. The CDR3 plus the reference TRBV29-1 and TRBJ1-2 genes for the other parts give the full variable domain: SAVISQKPSRDICQRGTSLTIQCQVDSQVTMMFWYRQQPGQSLTLIATANQGSEATYESGFVIDKFPISRPNLTFSTLTVSNMSPEDSSIYLCSVARRPYGYTFGSGTRLTVV.